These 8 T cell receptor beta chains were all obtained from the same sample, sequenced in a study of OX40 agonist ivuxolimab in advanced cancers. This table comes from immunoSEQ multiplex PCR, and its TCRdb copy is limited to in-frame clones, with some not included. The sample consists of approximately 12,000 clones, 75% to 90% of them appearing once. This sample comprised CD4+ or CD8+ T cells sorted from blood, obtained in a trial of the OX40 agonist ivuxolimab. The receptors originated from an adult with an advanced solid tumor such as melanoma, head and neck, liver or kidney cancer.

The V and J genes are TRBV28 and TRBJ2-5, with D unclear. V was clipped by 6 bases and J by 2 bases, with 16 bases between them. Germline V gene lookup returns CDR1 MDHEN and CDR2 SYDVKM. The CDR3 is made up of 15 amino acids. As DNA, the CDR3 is TGTGCCAGCAGCCTGGACCGCGACGTACAAGAGACCCAGTACTTC. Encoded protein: CASSLDRDVQETQYF.

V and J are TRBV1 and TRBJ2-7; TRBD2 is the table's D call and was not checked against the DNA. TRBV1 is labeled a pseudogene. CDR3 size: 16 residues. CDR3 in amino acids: CTSSQRASGRAYEQYF. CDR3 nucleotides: TGCACCAGCAGCCAAAGGGCTAGCGGGAGGGCCTACGAGCAGTACTTC.

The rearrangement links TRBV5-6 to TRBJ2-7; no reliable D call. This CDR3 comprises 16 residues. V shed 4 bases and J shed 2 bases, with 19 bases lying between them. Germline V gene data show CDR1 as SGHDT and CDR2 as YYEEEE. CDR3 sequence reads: CASSRTDGFLTYEQYF. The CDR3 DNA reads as TGTGCCAGCAGCCGTACCGACGGGTTTTTGACCTACGAGCAGTACTTC.

The CDR3: CASSRGRGLFF. The CDR3 coding sequence is TGTGCCAGTAGTAGGGGGAGGGGGCTGTTTTTT. The chain employs TRBV19 and TRBJ2-2, with TRBD2 identical over 7 bases. The CDR3 length is 11 residues. CDR1 is LNHDA and CDR2 is SQIVND in the germline V gene (reference sequence). V was clipped by 4 bases and J by 13 bases; unmatched bases: 3.

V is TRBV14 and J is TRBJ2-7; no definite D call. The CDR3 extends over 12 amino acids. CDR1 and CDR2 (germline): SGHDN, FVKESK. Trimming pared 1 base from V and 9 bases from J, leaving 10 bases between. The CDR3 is CASSQVPHLQYF. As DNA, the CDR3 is TGTGCCAGCAGCCAAGTACCCCATTTGCAGTACTTC. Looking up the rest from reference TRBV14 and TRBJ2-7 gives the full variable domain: EAGVTQFPSHSVIEKGQTVTLRCDPISGHDNLYWYRRVMGKEIKFLLHFVKESKQDESGMPNNRFLAERTGGTYSTLKVQPAELEDSGVYFCASSQVPHLQYFGPGTRLTVT.

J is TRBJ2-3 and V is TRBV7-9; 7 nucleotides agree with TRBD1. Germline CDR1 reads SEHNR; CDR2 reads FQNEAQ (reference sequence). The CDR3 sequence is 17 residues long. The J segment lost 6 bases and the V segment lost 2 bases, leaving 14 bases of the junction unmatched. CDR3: CASSLTPGTAGGDTQYF. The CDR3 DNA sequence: TGTGCCAGCAGCTTAACCCCCGGGACAGCTGGGGGTGATACGCAGTATTTT. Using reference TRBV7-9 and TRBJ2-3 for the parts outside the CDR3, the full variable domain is DTGVSQNPRHKITKRGQNVTFRCDPISEHNRLYWYRQTLGQGPEFLTYFQNEAQLEKSRLLSDRFSAERPKGSFSTLEIQRTEQGDSAMYLCASSLTPGTAGGDTQYFGPGTRLTVL.

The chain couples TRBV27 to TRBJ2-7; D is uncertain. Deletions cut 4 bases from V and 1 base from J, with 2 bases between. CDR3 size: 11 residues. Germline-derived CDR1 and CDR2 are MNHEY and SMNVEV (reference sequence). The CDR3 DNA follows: TGTGCCAGCAGTTCATCCTACGAGCAGTACTTC. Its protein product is CASSSSYEQYF.

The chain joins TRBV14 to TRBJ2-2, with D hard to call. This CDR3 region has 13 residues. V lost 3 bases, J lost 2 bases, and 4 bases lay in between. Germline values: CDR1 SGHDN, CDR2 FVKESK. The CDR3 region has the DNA TGTGCCAGCAGCCAGGTTAACACCGGGGAGCTGTTTTTT. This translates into CASSQVNTGELFF.